These 32 T cell receptor beta chains originate from one sample sequenced in a study of shared clonotypes between healthy human individuals. The table came from immunoSEQ multiplex PCR; TCRdb's copy has only in-frame clones and leaves some out. The sample consists of about 710,000 clones, around four fifths of them appearing once. The sample was memory CD4+ T cells sorted from blood. Described subset: CD45RA-negative fraction. The source is a woman aged 25-40 years in good health.

The chain has TRBV11-2 and TRBJ2-3; 9 bases map to TRBD1. The V gene end was trimmed by 5 bases and the J gene end by 1 base; junction bases not matched to a gene: 4. Germline CDR1 SGHAT, CDR2 FQNNGV. This CDR3 region has 15 residues. The CDR3: CASSHRDRGTDTQYF. CDR3 DNA sequence: TGTGCCAGCAGCCACCGGGACAGGGGCACAGATACGCAGTATTTT.

The J gene is TRBJ2-1, the V gene TRBV4-1; maybe TRBD2 (6 bases). V was shortened by 2 bases and J by 1 base, with 21 bases between the two germline ends. CDR3 size: 19 residues. Per germline, CDR1 MGHRA and CDR2 YSYEKL. The CDR3 is CASSQKGLTIRASYNEQFF. CDR3 coding DNA: TGCGCCAGCAGCCAAAAGGGACTTACTATCAGGGCTTCCTACAATGAGCAGTTCTTC.

The genes are TRBV7-6 and TRBJ2-5; D not certain. The V end lost 5 bases, the J end lost 5 bases, and 9 bases lay between the germline ends. The germline CDR1 and CDR2 sequences are SGHVS and FNYEAQ. The length of the CDR3 is 12 residues. The CDR3 DNA follows: TGTGCCAGCAGCCCCCCTTGGGAGACCCAGTACTTC. Translation gives CASSPPWETQYF.

The rearrangement joins TRBV2 to TRBJ1-4, with a weak D call TRBD1 (5 bases). The CDR3 loop spans 14 amino acids. V lost 6 bases to trimming and J lost 8 bases, with 16 bases between them. Germline V gene data show CDR1 as SNHLY and CDR2 as FYNNEI. DNA for the CDR3: TGTGCCAGCAGGCGGGAAACAGAGGGGGAAAAACTGTTTTTT. Its translation is CASRRETEGEKLFF.

CDR3 residues: CASSEGTGAIYNEQFF. As DNA, the CDR3 is TGTGCCAGCAGTGAAGGGACAGGGGCGATCTACAATGAGCAGTTCTTC. The rearrangement joins TRBV6-1 to TRBJ2-1; TRBD1 agrees at 9 bases. The length of the CDR3 is 16 residues. The J segment lost 3 bases and the V segment lost 1 base, leaving 4 bases of the junction unmatched. Germline CDR1 MNHNS, CDR2 SASEGT.

V usage is TRBV30 and J usage is TRBJ1-2, with D possibly TRBD1 on 6 matching bases. With 4 bases removed from V and 4 bases from J, the gap between germline ends came to 16 bases. Germline V CDR1 and CDR2: GTSNPN, SVGIG (reference sequence). The CDR3 extends over 14 amino acids. The CDR3 DNA reads TGTGCCTGGACCGACGCCAGGGGTAGCTATGGCTACACCTTC. The encoded protein is CAWTDARGSYGYTF.

The V and J genes are TRBV29-1 and TRBJ1-1; D remains ambiguous. The V and J ends lost 4 bases and 0 bases respectively, with 6 bases between them. Germline assignment: CDR1 SQVTM and CDR2 ANQGSEA. This CDR3 has 12 residues. This CDR3 reads CSVAIMNTEAFF. The CDR3 nucleotides are TGCAGCGTTGCTATCATGAACACTGAAGCTTTCTTT.

The chain is built from TRBV5-1 and TRBJ2-3; D is uncertain. Between the trimmed V and J ends, which lost 4 bases and 4 bases, there was a span of 13 bases. This CDR3 has 14 residues. Germline assignment: CDR1 SGHRS and CDR2 YFSETQ. The CDR3 DNA sequence: TGCGCCAGCAGCGGCGGTATCCTAGCAGATACGCAGTATTTT. It is translated as CASSGGILADTQYF.

This rearrangement joins TRBV5-1 to TRBJ1-1; D is uncertain. Germline CDR1 and CDR2: SGHRS and YFSETQ. Trimming left V 4 bases short and J 2 bases short, with 15 bases between. This CDR3 is 15 amino acids long. CDR3 in DNA: TGCGCCAGCAGCGGAGTTACACGGACCAACACTGAAGCTTTCTTT. Translation gives CASSGVTRTNTEAFF.

This chain connects TRBV7-9 to TRBJ1-1; 7 bases fit TRBD1. From germline, CDR1 is SEHNR and CDR2 FQNEAQ (reference sequence). The CDR3 is made up of 14 amino acids. The J segment lost 0 bases and the V segment lost 6 bases, leaving 4 bases of the junction unmatched. DNA of the CDR3: TGTGCCAGCAGACCGGGACAGTTGAACACTGAAGCTTTCTTT. Protein product: CASRPGQLNTEAFF.

Of note for this clone: One junction end disagrees with the germline gene, perhaps due to a read error. The chain has TRBV28 and TRBJ2-1, with 8 bases lining up with TRBD2. CDR1 and CDR2 from the germline V gene are MDHEN and SYDVKM. The CDR3 length is 14 residues. The CDR3 loop is CKTARGGPDNEQFF. The DNA of the CDR3 is TGCAAGACCGCCCGGGGGGGGCCAGACAATGAGCAGTTCTTC.

The chain joins TRBV11-3 to TRBJ2-3, with 7 nucleotides matching TRBD2. CDR1 and CDR2 from the germline V gene are SGHNT and YENEEA. V dropped 5 bases and J dropped 5; count of bases not matched to a gene: 13. The CDR3 has 16 amino acids. The CDR3 region is CASSPGVWGGKDTQYF. Written as DNA, the CDR3 is TGTGCCAGCAGCCCCGGAGTCTGGGGGGGGAAAGATACGCAGTATTTT.

The chain carries TRBV7-2 and TRBJ2-7, with D perhaps matching TRBD1 or TRBD2 (5 bases each). The CDR3 loop spans 14 amino acids. Deletions cut 2 bases from V and 3 bases from J, with 11 bases between. CDR1 and CDR2 (germline): SGHTA, FQGNSA. The CDR3 nucleotides are TGTGCCAGCAGCTTAACTAGTCAGGGCTACGAGCAGTACTTC. As protein: CASSLTSQGYEQYF. The whole variable domain, remainder taken from reference TRBV7-2 and TRBJ2-7, is GAGVSQSPSNKVTEKGKDVELRCDPISGHTALYWYRQSLGQGLEFLIYFQGNSAPDKSGLPSDRFSAERTGGSVSTLTIQRTQQEDSAVYLCASSLTSQGYEQYFGPGTRLTVT.

V usage is TRBV28 and J usage is TRBJ2-4; TRBD1 or TRBD2 may be the D gene (7 bases each). The germline V gene has CDR1 MDHEN and CDR2 SYDVKM. This CDR3 comprises 15 residues. V was clipped by 4 bases and J by 6 bases, with 16 bases between them. The CDR3 bases are TGTGCCAGCAGTTCTACAGGGGCGGGGGTAAACATTCAGTACTTC. Its protein is CASSSTGAGVNIQYF. The full variable domain, completed using reference TRBV28 and TRBJ2-4, is DVKVTQSSRYLVKRTGEKVFLECVQDMDHENMFWYRQDPGLGLRLIYFSYDVKMKEKGDIPEGYSVSREKKERFSLILESASTNQTSMYLCASSSTGAGVNIQYFGAGTRLSVL.

The chain couples TRBV10-1 to TRBJ1-2; TRBD1 might be the D (6 bases). Between the trimmed V and J ends, which lost 10 bases and 4 bases, there was a span of 13 bases. Germline V gene sequence: CDR1 WNHNN, CDR2 SYGVQD (reference sequence). The CDR3 is 12 amino acids. In DNA, the CDR3 is TGCGCCACTCCGACAGGTTCCTATGGCTACACCTTC. Translation: CATPTGSYGYTF.

This clone was seen more than once but under ten times. This sample also contains other DNA sequences that code for the same CDR3. The chain combines TRBV4-2 with TRBJ2-7; 11 positions match TRBD2. The J segment lost 2 bases and the V segment lost 3 bases, leaving 3 bases of the junction unmatched. CDR1 LGHNA and CDR2 YNFKEQ come from the germline V gene. The CDR3 contains 15 residues. CDR3 loop: CASSQGLAETYEQYF. DNA for the CDR3: TGTGCCAGCAGCCAGGGACTAGCGGAAACCTACGAGCAGTACTTC.

This chain joins TRBV7-9 and TRBJ2-7; 8 bases agree with TRBD2. CDR1 is SEHNR, CDR2 FQNEAQ, per germline (reference sequence). This CDR3 has 15 amino acids. Trimming removed 2 bases from V and 2 bases from J; junction bases left unmatched: 5. The CDR3 DNA is TGTGCCAGCAGCTTACGTCTAGCGGGTACCTACGAGCAGTACTTC. It encodes CASSLRLAGTYEQYF.

The chain recombines TRBV6-7 with TRBJ2-7; 8 bases fit TRBD1. TRBV6-7 qualifies as an ORF whose function is uncertain. This CDR3 is built from 16 residues. The V and J ends lost 3 bases and 2 bases, in that order; junction bases with no gene match: 9. The CDR3 bases are TGTGCCAGCAGTTATCTCTTCCGGGACAGGACCTACGAGCAGTACTTC. Translation gives CASSYLFRDRTYEQYF.

This clone was counted between two and nine times. V gene TRBV5-4 combines with J gene TRBJ2-5; no clear D. Trimming removed 1 base at V and 4 bases at J, with 11 bases between. Per the germline V gene, CDR1 is SGHNT and CDR2 is YYREEE (reference sequence). CDR3 length: 14 residues. The CDR3 nucleotides read TGTGCCAGCAGCTTGAAGAGGACCACAGAGACCCAGTACTTC. It specifies CASSLKRTTETQYF.

In its sample, this clone was seen a few times. V and J are TRBV5-4 and TRBJ1-5; possibly TRBD1 for D (5 bases). The CDR3 spans 14 residues. V was trimmed by 0 bases and J by 5 bases, leaving 9 bases between them. Germline CDR1 is SGHNT and CDR2 is YYREEE (reference sequence). CDR3 region: CASSLAGPDQPQHF. The CDR3 DNA reads as TGTGCCAGCAGCTTGGCAGGGCCGGATCAGCCCCAGCATTTT.

The chain carries TRBV25-1 and TRBJ1-1; unclear D gene. The V and J ends lost 10 bases and 10 bases respectively, with 16 bases between them. Germline CDR1 and CDR2: MGHDK and SYGVNS. CDR3 length: 11 amino acids. The CDR3 nucleotides read TGTGCCACCGGCAGTGAGGAAGGAGCTTTCTTT. It translates to CATGSEEGAFF.

This clone was found a few times. The V and J genes are TRBV15 and TRBJ2-1; 14 positions agree with TRBD2. V was pared by 5 bases and J by 8 bases, with 11 bases of the junction left unmatched. Germline CDR1 and CDR2: LNHNV and YYDKDF (reference sequence). This CDR3 is built from 17 residues. CDR3 DNA: TGTGCCACCAGCCCCCCCACTGGACTAGCGGGAGGAGATGAGCAGTTCTTC. Its translation is CATSPPTGLAGGDEQFF.

About this clone itself: Other DNA variants within this sample encode the same CDR3. V and J are TRBV18 and TRBJ1-1, with 7 bases aligning to TRBD1. V lost 6 bases, J lost 1 base, and 8 bases stayed unmatched. The CDR3 has 15 amino acids. Germline V lookup: CDR1 KGHSH, CDR2 LQKENI. The DNA for the CDR3 is TGTGCCAGCTCCCGTAACAGGGGAGAGAACACTGAAGCTTTCTTT. Translation: CASSRNRGENTEAFF. The entire variable domain, with the rest obtained from reference TRBV18 and TRBJ1-1, is as follows: NAGVMQNPRHLVRRRGQEARLRCSPMKGHSHVYWYRQLPEEGLKFMVYLQKENIIDESGMPKERFSAEFPKEGPSILRIQQVVRGDSAAYFCASSRNRGENTEAFFGQGTRLTVV.

The table lists this clone with a few counts. The gene calls are TRBV5-1 and TRBJ2-7, with TRBD2 matching 11 bases. CDR1 SGHRS and CDR2 YFSETQ come from the germline V gene. This CDR3 comprises 13 residues. Germline trimming cut 4 bases from V and 6 bases from J; bases unmatched to any gene: 3. This chain's CDR3 is CASSNLAGGEQYF. The CDR3 region has the DNA TGCGCCAGCAGCAATCTAGCGGGAGGCGAGCAGTACTTC.

This clone was observed a handful of times. The J gene is TRBJ2-1, the V gene TRBV2; 9 positions agree with TRBD1. Germline V gives CDR1 SNHLY, CDR2 FYNNEI. The CDR3 spans 15 residues. Trimming removed 1 base from V and 4 bases from J; junction bases left unmatched: 2. DNA of the CDR3: TGTGCCAGCAGTGAAGGGACAGGGGCGTACAATGAGCAGTTCTTC. Its translation is CASSEGTGAYNEQFF. Full variable domain (outside the CDR3, taken from reference TRBV2 and TRBJ2-1): EPEVTQTPSHQVTQMGQEVILRCVPISNHLYFYWYRQILGQKVEFLVSFYNNEISEKSEIFDDQFSVERPDGSNFTLKIRSTKLEDSAMYFCASSEGTGAYNEQFFGPGTRLTVL.

The J gene is TRBJ2-7, the V gene TRBV18; 9 bases are shared with TRBD1. The trim removed 0 bases at V and 5 bases at J, leaving 8 bases unmatched. The CDR3 extends over 16 amino acids. Looked up from germline, CDR1 is KGHSH and CDR2 is LQKENI. The DNA for the CDR3 is TGTGCCAGCTCACCACCTTTTGGGACAGGGAAACACGAGCAGTACTTC. This codes for CASSPPFGTGKHEQYF.

This clone was picked up many times. The chain couples TRBV19 to TRBJ2-1, with TRBD2 matching over 10 bases. The germline V gene has CDR1 LNHDA and CDR2 SQIVND (reference sequence). The length of the CDR3 is 15 residues. V was clipped by 5 bases and J by 6 bases; unmatched bases: 7. This CDR3 is CASSPALAGTNEQFF. DNA for the CDR3: TGTGCCAGTAGTCCAGCACTAGCGGGGACCAATGAGCAGTTCTTC.

This chain connects TRBV19 to TRBJ1-2; no reliable D call. Per germline, CDR1 LNHDA and CDR2 SQIVND (reference sequence). CDR3 size: 16 residues. V was pared by 1 base and J by 4 bases, with 16 bases between. The CDR3 is CASSIAGGSTSYGYTF. The CDR3, as DNA: TGTGCCAGTAGTATAGCTGGAGGAAGCACCTCCTATGGCTACACCTTC.

A word on this clone: A much larger clone differs by one base, so this may be a read error. Other DNA variants within this sample encode the same CDR3. The chain has TRBV7-2 and TRBJ2-5; 7 nucleotides line up with TRBD2. The better agreement between TRBJ2-7 and the DNA end casts doubt on the J call. In germline, CDR1 is SGHTA, CDR2 FQGNSA. This CDR3 has 14 amino acids. The CDR3 spells CASSPQRDSYEQYF. CDR3 DNA: TGTGCCAGCAGCCCACAGCGGGACTCCTACGAGCAGTACTTC.

This sequence joins TRBV10-3 and TRBJ2-1; 12 bases are shared with TRBD2. The ends lost 3 bases at V and 8 bases at J; junction bases unmatched: 8. Germline V lookup: CDR1 ENHRY, CDR2 SYGVKD. CDR3 length: 16 residues. CDR3 region: CAISDRLAGVNDEQFF. The DNA for the CDR3 is TGTGCCATCAGTGATCGACTAGCGGGAGTTAACGATGAGCAGTTCTTC.

The chain carries TRBV30 and TRBJ2-3, with a weak D call TRBD1 (6 bases). The CDR3 length is 14 residues. V was shortened by 6 bases and J by 3 bases, with 16 bases between the two germline ends. CDR1 is GTSNPN, CDR2 SVGIG, per germline (reference sequence). The DNA for the CDR3 is TGTGCCTGTGAATGGAGTACAGGGACAGATACGCAGTATTTT. Translating it yields CACEWSTGTDTQYF.

The genes are TRBV10-3 and TRBJ2-1; TRBD2 matches at 9 bases. The CDR3 contains 14 residues. The germline V gene has CDR1 ENHRY and CDR2 SYGVKD. Trimming removed 6 bases from V and 1 base from J; junction bases left unmatched: 1. CDR3 in amino acids: CAIRLAGSYNEQFF. The CDR3 coding sequence is TGTGCCATCAGACTAGCGGGTTCCTACAATGAGCAGTTCTTC.